This T cell receptor (beta chain) was recovered during a study of shared clonotypes between healthy human individuals. The authors' processing: For the immunoSEQ data, sequences were junction-only without quality scores, so filtering differed. Only in-frame clones appear in the TCRdb table, and some are missing; sequencing was by immunoSEQ multiplex PCR. That table gives V, J and clone size, and the DNA gave D and trimming. This table holds a few million clones, approximately 95% found once. Trimming took 1 base from V and 6 from J; bases not matched to a gene: 4. Per germline, CDR1 LGHNA and CDR2 YNFKEQ. The length of the CDR3 is 15 residues.

The V gene is TRBV4-2, the J gene TRBJ2-3, with 10 bases lining up with TRBD2. Material: naive CD4+ T cells from PBMCs. Subset given: CD45RA+ positively selected. This TCR derives from a man in his late teens or twenties in good health. Some clones in this sample may be carry-over from other donors' samples. CDR3 DNA sequence: TGTGCCAGCAGCCAAGCTAGCGGGAGAGACGATACGCAGTATTTT. Its protein product is CASSQASGRDDTQYF.